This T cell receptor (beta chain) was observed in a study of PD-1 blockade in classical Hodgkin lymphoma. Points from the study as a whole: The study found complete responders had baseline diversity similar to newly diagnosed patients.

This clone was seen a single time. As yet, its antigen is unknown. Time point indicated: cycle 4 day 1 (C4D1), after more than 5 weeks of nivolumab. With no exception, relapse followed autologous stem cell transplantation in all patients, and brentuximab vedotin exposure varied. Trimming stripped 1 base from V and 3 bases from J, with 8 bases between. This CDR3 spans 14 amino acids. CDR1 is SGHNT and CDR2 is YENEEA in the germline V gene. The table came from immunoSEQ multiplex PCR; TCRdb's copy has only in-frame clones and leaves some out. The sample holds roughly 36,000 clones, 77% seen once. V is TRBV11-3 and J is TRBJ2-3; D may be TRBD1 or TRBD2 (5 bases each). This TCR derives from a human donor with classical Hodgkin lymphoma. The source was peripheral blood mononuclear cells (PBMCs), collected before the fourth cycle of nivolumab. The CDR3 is CASSLGGVTDTQYF. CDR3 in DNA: TGTGCCAGCAGCTTAGGAGGGGTTACAGATACGCAGTATTTT.